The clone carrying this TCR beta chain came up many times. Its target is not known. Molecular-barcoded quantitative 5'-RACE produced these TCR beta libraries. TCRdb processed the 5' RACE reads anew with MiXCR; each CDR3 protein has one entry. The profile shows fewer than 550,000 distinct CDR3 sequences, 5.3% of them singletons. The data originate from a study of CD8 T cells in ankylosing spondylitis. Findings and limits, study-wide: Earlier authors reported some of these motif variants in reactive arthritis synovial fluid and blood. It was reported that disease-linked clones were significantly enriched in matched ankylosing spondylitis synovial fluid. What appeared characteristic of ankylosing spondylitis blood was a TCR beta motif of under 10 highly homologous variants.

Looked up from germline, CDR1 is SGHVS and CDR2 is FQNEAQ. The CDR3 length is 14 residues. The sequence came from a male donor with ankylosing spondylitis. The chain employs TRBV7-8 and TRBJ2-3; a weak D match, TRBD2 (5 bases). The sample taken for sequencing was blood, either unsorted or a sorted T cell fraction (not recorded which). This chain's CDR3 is CASGPSPDPDTQYF. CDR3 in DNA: TGTGCTTCTGGGCCTAGCCCAGACCCAGATACGCAGTATTTT.